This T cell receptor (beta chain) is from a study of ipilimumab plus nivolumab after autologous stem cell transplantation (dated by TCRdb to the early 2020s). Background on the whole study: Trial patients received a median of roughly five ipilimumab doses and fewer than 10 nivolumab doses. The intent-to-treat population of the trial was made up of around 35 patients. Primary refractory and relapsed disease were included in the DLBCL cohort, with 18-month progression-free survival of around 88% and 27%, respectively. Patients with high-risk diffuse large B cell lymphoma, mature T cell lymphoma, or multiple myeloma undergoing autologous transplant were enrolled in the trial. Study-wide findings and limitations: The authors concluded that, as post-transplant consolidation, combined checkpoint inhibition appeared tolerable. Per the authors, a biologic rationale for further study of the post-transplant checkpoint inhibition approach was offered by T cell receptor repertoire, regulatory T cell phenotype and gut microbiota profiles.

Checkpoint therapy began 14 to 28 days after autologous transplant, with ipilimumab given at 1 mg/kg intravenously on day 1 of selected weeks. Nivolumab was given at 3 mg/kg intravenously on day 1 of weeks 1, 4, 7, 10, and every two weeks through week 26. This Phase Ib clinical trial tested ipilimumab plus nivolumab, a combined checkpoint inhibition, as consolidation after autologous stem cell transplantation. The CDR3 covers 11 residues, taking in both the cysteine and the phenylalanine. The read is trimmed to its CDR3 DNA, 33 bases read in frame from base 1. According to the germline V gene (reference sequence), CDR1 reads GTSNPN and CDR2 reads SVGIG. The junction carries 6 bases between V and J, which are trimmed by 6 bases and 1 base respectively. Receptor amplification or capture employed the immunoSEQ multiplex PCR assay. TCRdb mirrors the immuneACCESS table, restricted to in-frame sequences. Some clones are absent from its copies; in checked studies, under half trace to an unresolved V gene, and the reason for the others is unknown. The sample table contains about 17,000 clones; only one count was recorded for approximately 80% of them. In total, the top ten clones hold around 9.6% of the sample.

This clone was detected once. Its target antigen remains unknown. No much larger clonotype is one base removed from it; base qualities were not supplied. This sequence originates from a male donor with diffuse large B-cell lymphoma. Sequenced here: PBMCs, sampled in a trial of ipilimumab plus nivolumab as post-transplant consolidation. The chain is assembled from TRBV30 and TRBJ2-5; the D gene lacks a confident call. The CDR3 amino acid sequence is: CACSIQETQYF. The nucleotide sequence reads TGTGCCTGCTCTATCCAAGAGACCCAGTACTTC.